The 16 T cell receptor beta chains below all came from one sample that was sequenced in a study of T cell responses to AZD1222 COVID-19 vaccine. TCRdb's table, derived via immunoSEQ multiplex PCR, lists solely in-frame clones and lacks some. The repertoire holds around 180,000 clones, with over 80% as singletons. This sample comprised peripheral blood, obtained on day 0 of AZD1222 vaccination. The receptors were gathered from an adult in good health.

V usage is TRBV6-1 and J usage is TRBJ1-3, with 8 bases aligning to TRBD1. Germline V gives CDR1 MNHNS, CDR2 SASEGT. The V segment lost 1 base and the J segment 5 bases; nucleotides outside the gene matches: 7. The CDR3 has 16 residues. CDR3: CASSEVDRGFRNTIYF. CDR3 nucleotide sequence: TGTGCCAGCAGTGAAGTCGACAGGGGTTTTCGAAACACCATATATTTT.

The gene calls are TRBV5-4 and TRBJ1-3; D not resolved. This CDR3 region has 15 residues. V was trimmed by 0 bases and J by 1 base, leaving 8 bases between them. Germline V CDR1 and CDR2: SGHNT, YYREEE (reference sequence). The CDR3 reads CASSLGTKSGNTIYF. In DNA, the CDR3 is TGTGCCAGCAGCTTGGGGACGAAGTCTGGAAACACCATATATTTT. Variable domain in full (rest from reference TRBV5-4 and TRBJ1-3): ETGVTQSPTHLIKTRGQQVTLRCSSQSGHNTVSWYQQALGQGPQFIFQYYREEENGRGNFPPRFSGLQFPNYSSELNVNALELDDSALYLCASSLGTKSGNTIYFGEGSWLTVV.

The CDR3 DNA is TGTGCCAGCAGTGACGGGACGGCGAACTATGGCTACACCTTC. This sequence encodes CASSDGTANYGYTF. This chain uses TRBV6-6 with TRBJ1-2, with a weak D call TRBD1 (5 bases). From germline, CDR1 is MNHNY and CDR2 SVGAGI (reference sequence). V gave up 5 bases and J gave up 2 bases, with 12 bases separating them. This CDR3 has 14 amino acids.

The chain joins TRBV10-3 to TRBJ2-1; no reliable D call. In germline, CDR1 is ENHRY, CDR2 SYGVKD. Trimming pared 0 bases from V and 3 bases from J, leaving 6 bases between. CDR3 length: 14 amino acids. The CDR3 loop reads CAISESEYYNEQFF. CDR3 coding DNA: TGTGCCATCAGTGAGTCGGAGTACTACAATGAGCAGTTCTTC.

The chain combines TRBV6-2 or TRBV6-3 with TRBJ2-7; weak D call: TRBD2 (7 bases). The germline CDR1 and CDR2 sequences are MNHEY and SVGEGT. The CDR3 runs to 15 residues. Between the trimmed V and J ends, which lost 4 bases and 3 bases, there was a span of 16 bases. The CDR3 here is CASSSYAGANYEQYV. DNA for the CDR3: TGTGCCAGCAGTTCTTACGCGGGGGCGAACTACGAGCAGTACGTC.

The chain recombines TRBV29-1 with TRBJ2-5; no firm D call. V shed 7 bases and J shed 8 bases, with 17 bases lying between them. Germline lookup yields CDR1 SQVTM and CDR2 ANQGSEA. The CDR3 is 12 residues long. CDR3 residues: CSADGRWGTQYF. CDR3 DNA: TGCAGCGCAGACGGACGGTGGGGTACCCAGTACTTC. Together with reference TRBV29-1 and TRBJ2-5, the CDR3 gives the full variable domain: SAVISQKPSRDICQRGTSLTIQCQVDSQVTMMFWYRQQPGQSLTLIATANQGSEATYESGFVIDKFPISRPNLTFSTLTVSNMSPEDSSIYLCSADGRWGTQYFGPGTRLLVL.

V gene TRBV24-1 combines with J gene TRBJ2-1; TRBD2 matches at 14 bases. The CDR3 spans 16 residues. The V gene's germline CDR1 is KGHDR and CDR2 SFDVKD. Trimming at V came to 4 bases and at J to 5 bases, leaving 3 bases not matched to a gene. CDR3 sequence reads: CATSDRLAGGDNEQFF. The CDR3 DNA reads TGTGCCACCAGTGACAGACTAGCGGGGGGGGACAATGAGCAGTTCTTC.

The J gene is TRBJ1-1, the V gene TRBV2, with a weak D call TRBD1 (5 bases). Germline loops: CDR1 SNHLY, CDR2 FYNNEI. V lost 0 bases and J lost 0, with 8 bases in between. The CDR3 is made up of 15 amino acids. The CDR3: CASSEAGRLNTEAFF. CDR3 sequence (DNA): TGTGCCAGCAGTGAAGCGGGACGACTGAACACTGAAGCTTTCTTT.

This chain links TRBV12-5 with TRBJ1-1; D unclear. The germline V gene has CDR1 LGHNT and CDR2 FRNRAP. The V end lost 1 base, the J end lost 4 bases, and 19 bases lay between the germline ends. The CDR3 loop spans 17 amino acids. The CDR3 spells CASGLAPKVLAGTEAFF. CDR3 DNA: TGTGCTAGTGGTTTGGCCCCTAAGGTTTTAGCGGGCACTGAAGCTTTCTTT. Full variable domain (outside the CDR3, taken from reference TRBV12-5 and TRBJ1-1): DARVTQTPRHKVTEMGQEVTMRCQPILGHNTVFWYRQTMMQGLELLAYFRNRAPLDDSGMPKDRFSAEMPDATLATLKIQPSEPRDSAVYFCASGLAPKVLAGTEAFFGQGTRLTVV.

This rearrangement joins TRBV27 to TRBJ1-2, with unresolved D. Germline-derived CDR1 and CDR2 are MNHEY and SMNVEV (reference sequence). V dropped 2 bases and J dropped 0 bases, with 19 bases sitting between them. The CDR3 is 18 residues long. The CDR3 DNA follows: TGTGCCAGCAGTTTAGTAGGGTCGGGGAAAAAAGCTAACTATGGCTACACCTTC. The encoded protein is CASSLVGSGKKANYGYTF.

The genes are TRBV30 and TRBJ2-2; tentatively, D is TRBD1 (6 bases). The germline V gene has CDR1 GTSNPN and CDR2 SVGIG (reference sequence). V lost 4 bases to trimming and J lost 1 base, with 7 bases between them. CDR3 length: 13 residues. The CDR3 reads CAWTDRNTGELFF. Written as DNA, the CDR3 is TGTGCCTGGACGGACAGGAACACCGGGGAGCTGTTTTTT.

J is TRBJ1-5 and V is TRBV7-2, with D perhaps TRBD1 (6 bases). Between the trimmed V and J ends, which lost 5 bases and 11 bases, there was a span of 16 bases. Germline loops: CDR1 SGHTA, CDR2 FQGNSA. The CDR3 consists of 13 residues. The CDR3 protein is CASSPGPGAAQHF. In DNA, the CDR3 is TGTGCCAGCAGCCCTGGTCCGGGGGCGGCCCAGCATTTT. The variable domain in full, with the rest retrieved from reference TRBV7-2 and TRBJ1-5, is GAGVSQSPSNKVTEKGKDVELRCDPISGHTALYWYRQSLGQGLEFLIYFQGNSAPDKSGLPSDRFSAERTGGSVSTLTIQRTQQEDSAVYLCASSPGPGAAQHFGDGTRLSIL.

The V gene is TRBV6-5, the J gene TRBJ1-1; TRBD1 is a possible D gene (5 bases). There are 12 residues in the CDR3. The V end lost 6 bases, the J end lost 3 bases, and 8 bases lay between the germline ends. Germline V CDR1 and CDR2: MNHEY, SVGAGI. CDR3 bases: TGTGCCAGCAGCCGGGGGGACACTGAAGCTTTCTTT. Protein sequence: CASSRGDTEAFF.

The rearrangement joins TRBV6-5 to TRBJ1-2, with 7 bases matching TRBD1. V shed 4 bases, J shed 7 bases, and the junction held 9 bases outside the gene matches. Germline V lookup: CDR1 MNHEY, CDR2 SVGAGI. The CDR3 has 14 residues. The DNA for the CDR3 is TGTGCCAGCAGTTCCTACGAGGGGGCGGGTGGCTACACCTTC. The encoded protein is CASSSYEGAGGYTF.

The rearrangement joins TRBV5-1 to TRBJ1-1, with D uncertain. The CDR3 contains 14 residues. The germline gives CDR1 SGHRS, CDR2 YFSETQ. The germline V and J ends were trimmed by 2 bases and 1 base, with 9 bases remaining between them. The CDR3: CASSFSGSNTEAFF. The CDR3 bases are TGCGCCAGCAGCTTTAGCGGGTCGAACACTGAAGCTTTCTTT.

This chain joins TRBV3-1 (or the pseudogene TRBV3-2) and TRBJ1-5; 7 bases fit TRBD1. Trimming removed 5 bases from V and 7 bases from J; junction bases left unmatched: 5. Germline V gene lookup returns CDR1 LGHDT and CDR2 YNNKEL (reference sequence). This CDR3 has 13 amino acids. CDR3 region: CASSSGGKQPQHF. CDR3 DNA: TGTGCCAGCAGCTCAGGGGGGAAACAGCCCCAGCATTTT.